This T cell receptor beta chain came from a study of response to subunit inactivated influenza vaccine. Study-level results: A suggestion made by the authors is that each seasonal influenza vaccination recruits few new T cells.

In TCRdb, the RT-PCR reads were re-called with MiXCR into one record per CDR3 protein. The sample lists over 750,000 distinct CDR3 sequences, approximately 21% occurring once. After removal of 6 bases from V and 2 bases from J, the junction contained 7 bases not matched to a gene. In germline, CDR1 is DFQATT, CDR2 SNEGSKA (reference sequence). The CDR3 runs 15 residues. This clonotype came up many times. Its antigen is still unknown. This sequence was found in a man aged 45-60 years who received an inactivated influenza vaccine. The specimen was PBMCs from blood, collected around 5 days after vaccination. J is TRBJ2-3 and V is TRBV20-1, with 11 bases aligning to TRBD2. In DNA form, the CDR3 reads TGCAGTGCCCTCGGGACTAGCGGATTCACAGATACGCAGTATTTT. Translated, it gives CSALGTSGFTDTQYF.